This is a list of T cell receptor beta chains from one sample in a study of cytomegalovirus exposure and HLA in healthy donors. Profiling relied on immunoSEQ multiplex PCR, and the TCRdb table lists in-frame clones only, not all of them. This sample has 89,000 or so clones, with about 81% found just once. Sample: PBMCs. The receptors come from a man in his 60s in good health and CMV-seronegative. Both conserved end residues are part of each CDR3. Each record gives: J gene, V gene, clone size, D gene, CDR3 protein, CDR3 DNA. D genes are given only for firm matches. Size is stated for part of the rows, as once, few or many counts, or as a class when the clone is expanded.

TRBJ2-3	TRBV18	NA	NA	CASSPPGGAGTDTQYF	TGTGCCAGCTCACCACCGGGGGGGGCCGGAACAGATACGCAGTATTTT
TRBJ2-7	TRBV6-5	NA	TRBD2	CASSYSASGTFYEQYF	TGTGCCAGCAGTTACTCCGCTAGCGGGACCTTCTACGAGCAGTACTTC
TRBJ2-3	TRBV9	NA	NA	CATGPGRATDTQYF	TGTGCCACCGGACCGGGCAGGGCCACAGATACGCAGTATTTT
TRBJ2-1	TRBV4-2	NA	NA	CASSHKSPGGLGSSYNEQFF	TGTGCCAGCAGCCACAAATCCCCCGGGGGGCTTGGAAGCTCCTACAATGAGCAGTTCTTC
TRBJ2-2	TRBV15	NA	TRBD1	CATSPHSPGQANTGELFF	TGTGCCACCAGCCCCCATTCCCCCGGACAGGCCAACACCGGGGAGCTGTTTTTT
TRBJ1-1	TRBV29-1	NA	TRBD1	CSVGDRDTEAFF	TGCAGCGTTGGGGACAGGGACACTGAAGCTTTCTTT
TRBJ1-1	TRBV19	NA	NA	CASSISGNTEAFF	TGTGCCAGTAGTATATCGGGGAACACTGAAGCTTTCTTT
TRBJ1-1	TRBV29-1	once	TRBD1	CSVDGQGVSVNTEAFF	TGCAGCGTTGACGGACAGGGGGTTTCGGTAAACACTGAAGCTTTCTTT
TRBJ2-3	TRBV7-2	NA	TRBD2	CASSLGSGGDTQYF	TGTGCCAGCAGCTTAGGAAGCGGGGGGGATACGCAGTATTTT
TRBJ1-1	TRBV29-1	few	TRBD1	CSVGAGGPATEAFF	TGCAGCGTTGGGGCAGGGGGGCCGGCCACTGAAGCTTTCTTT
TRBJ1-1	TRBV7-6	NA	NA	CASSPTGLNTEAFF	TGTGCCAGCAGCCCAACAGGGCTGAACACTGAAGCTTTCTTT
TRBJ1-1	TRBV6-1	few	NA	CASSEAPGEYSEAFF	TGTGCCAGCAGTGAAGCGCCGGGGGAATATAGTGAAGCTTTCTTT
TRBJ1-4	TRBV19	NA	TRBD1	CASSSDRAYNEKLFF	TGTGCCAGTAGTTCGGACAGGGCCTATAATGAAAAACTGTTTTTT
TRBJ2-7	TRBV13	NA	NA	CASSGGRTEVPTYEQYF	TGTGCCAGCAGCGGGGGGAGGACCGAGGTCCCGACCTACGAGCAGTACTTC
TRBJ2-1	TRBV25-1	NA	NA	CASSESPDNEQFF	TGTGCCAGCAGTGAATCTCCAGACAATGAGCAGTTCTTC
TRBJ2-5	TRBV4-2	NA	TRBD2	CASSQEWGAGGTVETQYF	TGTGCCAGCAGCCAAGAGTGGGGAGCGGGGGGTACCGTAGAGACCCAGTACTTC
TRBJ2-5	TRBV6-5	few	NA	CASSYSTSSTETQYF	TGTGCCAGCAGTTACTCTACTTCTAGCACGGAGACCCAGTACTTC
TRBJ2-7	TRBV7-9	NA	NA	CSSSFGLEQYF	TGTTCCAGCAGCTTTGGACTAGAGCAGTACTTC
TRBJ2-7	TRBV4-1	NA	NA	CASSQIVGEQYF	TGCGCCAGCAGCCAAATAGTTGGCGAGCAGTACTTC
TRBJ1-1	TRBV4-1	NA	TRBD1	CASSFEGAHTEAFF	TGCGCCAGCAGCTTCGAGGGGGCCCACACTGAAGCTTTCTTT
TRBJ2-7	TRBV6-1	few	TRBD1	CASSRDRDFYEQYF	TGTGCCAGCAGCCGGGACAGGGATTTCTACGAGCAGTACTTC
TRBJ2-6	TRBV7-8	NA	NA	CASSYGGSGANVLTF	TGTGCCAGCAGCTACGGGGGCTCTGGGGCCAACGTCCTGACTTTC
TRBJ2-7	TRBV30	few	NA	CAWSPSYEQYF	TGTGCCTGGAGTCCGTCCTACGAGCAGTACTTC
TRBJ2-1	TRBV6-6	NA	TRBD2	CASSYIGLAGEQFF	TGTGCCAGCAGTTACATCGGACTAGCAGGTGAGCAGTTCTTC
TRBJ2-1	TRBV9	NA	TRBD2	CASSSAKAGGVGQFF	TGTGCCAGCAGCTCAGCGAAAGCGGGGGGTGTCGGGCAGTTCTTC
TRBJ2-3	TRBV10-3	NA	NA	CAISGVGTDTQYF	TGTGCCATCAGCGGGGTAGGCACAGATACGCAGTATTTT
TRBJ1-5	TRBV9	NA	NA	CASSVQGDQPQHF	TGTGCCAGCAGCGTACAGGGCGATCAGCCCCAGCATTTT
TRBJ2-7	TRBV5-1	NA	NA	CASSLGLYEQYF	TGTGCCAGCAGCCTCGGACTTTACGAGCAGTACTTC
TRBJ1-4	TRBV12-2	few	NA	CARATGDGEKLFF	TGTGCAAGGGCAACAGGTGATGGCGAAAAACTGTTTTTT
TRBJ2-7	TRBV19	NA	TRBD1	CASSADRVLNEQYF	TGTGCCAGTAGTGCCGACAGGGTCCTTAACGAGCAGTACTTC
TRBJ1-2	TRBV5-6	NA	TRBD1	CASSKDRVDGYTF	TGTGCCAGCAGCAAGGACAGGGTAGATGGCTACACCTTC
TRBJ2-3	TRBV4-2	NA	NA	CASSQGPGITDTQYF	TGTGCCAGCAGCCAAGGTCCAGGCATCACAGATACGCAGTATTTT
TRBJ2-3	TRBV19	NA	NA	CASSISRGLTDTQYF	TGTGCCAGTAGTATATCTAGGGGCCTGACGGATACGCAGTATTTT
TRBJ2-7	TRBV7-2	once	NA	CASSLAGLLEQYF	TGTGCCAGCAGCTTAGCGGGCCTCCTCGAGCAGTACTTC
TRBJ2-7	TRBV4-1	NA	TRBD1	CASSLAAQGATYEQYF	TGCGCCAGCAGCCTCGCCGCTCAGGGGGCCACCTACGAGCAGTACTTC
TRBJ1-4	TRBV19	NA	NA	CASSQTHSNEKLFF	TGTGCCAGTAGTCAGACACACTCTAATGAAAAACTGTTTTTT
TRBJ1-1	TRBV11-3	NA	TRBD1	CASSAERGLKAFF	TGTGCCAGCAGCGCGGAAAGGGGGCTTAAAGCTTTCTTT
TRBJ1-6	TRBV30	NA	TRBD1	CAWNEGPGGGYSPLHF	TGTGCCTGGAACGAAGGGCCAGGGGGCGGGTATTCACCCCTCCACTTT
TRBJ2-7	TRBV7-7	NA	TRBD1	CASSSGQGASYEQYF	TGTGCTAGCAGCTCGGGACAGGGGGCCTCCTACGAGCAGTACTTC
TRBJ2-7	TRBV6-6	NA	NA	CATGLPGEQYF	TGTGCCACCGGACTCCCGGGGGAGCAGTACTTC
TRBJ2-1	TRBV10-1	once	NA	CASSPLEGGEGEQFF	TGCGCCAGCAGTCCCCTTGAGGGGGGGGAGGGGGAGCAGTTCTTC
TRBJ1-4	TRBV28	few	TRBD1	CASHGQGTEKLFF	TGTGCCAGCCATGGACAGGGTACGGAAAAACTGTTTTTT
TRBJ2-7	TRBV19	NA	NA	CASSTLAGVYEQYF	TGTGCCAGTAGTACCCTGGCAGGTGTCTACGAGCAGTACTTC
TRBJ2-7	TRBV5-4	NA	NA	CASSPDFSYEQYF	TGTGCCAGCAGCCCGGACTTCTCCTACGAGCAGTACTTC
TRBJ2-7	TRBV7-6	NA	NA	CASSLGSGLTYEQYF	TGTGCCAGCAGCTTAGGTTCAGGGTTAACCTACGAGCAGTACTTC